The 29 T cell receptor beta chains in this list originate from one sample, sequenced in a study of CD8+ T cells in alopecia areata. Isolated RNA was reverse transcribed into cDNA used as the sequencing template. Libraries were prepared by immunoSEQ multiplex PCR; TCRdb keeps only in-frame clonotypes and omits some of them. The table records roughly 150,000 clones, about 54% of them present only once. Sequencing was performed on CD4+ T cells sorted from blood. These receptors originate from a human donor in good health.

J is TRBJ2-7 and V is TRBV7-9, with D hard to call. V was pared by 1 base and J by 2 bases, with 12 bases between. Germline V lookup: CDR1 SEHNR, CDR2 FQNEAQ (reference sequence). The CDR3 extends over 15 amino acids. CDR3 sequence (DNA): TGTGCCAGCAGCTTAGTACCGACGGTGGCCTACGAGCAGTACTTC. Its translation is CASSLVPTVAYEQYF.

This clone turned up a few times. The V and J genes are TRBV29-1 and TRBJ2-1; D uncertain. Looked up from germline, CDR1 is SQVTM and CDR2 is ANQGSEA. The length of the CDR3 is 15 residues. V was shortened by 2 bases and J by 0 bases, with 11 bases between the two germline ends. The CDR3 loop is CSVEREHSSYNEQFF. The CDR3, as DNA: TGCAGCGTTGAAAGAGAGCACAGCTCCTACAATGAGCAGTTCTTC.

The chain is built from TRBV29-1 and TRBJ1-2; perhaps TRBD1 as D (5 bases). The germline V gene has CDR1 SQVTM and CDR2 ANQGSEA. CDR3 size: 14 residues. V shed 5 bases and J shed 0 bases, with 13 bases lying between them. Here the CDR3 DNA reads TGCAGCGTTCAACGAGGGGTCTCTAACTATGGCTACACCTTC. As protein: CSVQRGVSNYGYTF.

This clone was counted between two and nine times. The chain carries TRBV6-6 and TRBJ1-2, with 10 bases that match TRBD1. The germline V gene encodes CDR1 MNHNY and CDR2 SVGAGI (reference sequence). Trimming cost V 5 bases and J 3 bases; bases outside gene matches: 6. The CDR3 sequence is 15 residues long. This chain's CDR3 is CASSVSGTGDYGYTF. The CDR3 nucleotides read TGTGCCAGCAGTGTCTCAGGGACAGGGGACTATGGCTACACCTTC.

This clone was observed a handful of times. The gene calls are TRBV29-1 and TRBJ2-1; TRBD2 might be the D (6 bases). V lost 2 bases and J 14 bases, leaving 19 bases between the germline ends. The CDR3 contains 13 residues. Germline V gene data show CDR1 as SQVTM and CDR2 as ANQGSEA. The CDR3 region has the DNA TGCAGCGTTGAACGATTCGAGCGGGCGGGAAAGTTCTTC. Protein product: CSVERFERAGKFF.

The rearrangement joins TRBV6-5 to TRBJ2-5, with TRBD2 matching over 8 bases. Trimming cost V 3 bases and J 7 bases; bases outside gene matches: 7. The CDR3 has 14 residues. Germline V gene sequence: CDR1 MNHEY, CDR2 SVGAGI. CDR3 DNA sequence: TGTGCCAGCAGTTATCCAGCGGGAGCGGGGACCCAGTACTTC. Protein product: CASSYPAGAGTQYF.

This clone was found a few times. This chain links TRBV7-9 with TRBJ1-3, with D unclear. Trimming removed 3 bases from V and 0 bases from J, with 12 bases in between. Germline values: CDR1 SEHNR, CDR2 FQNEAQ (reference sequence). CDR3 length: 16 amino acids. The DNA for the CDR3 is TGTGCCAGCAGCTTCGGTGGCAAGGGCTCTGGAAACACCATATATTTT. Translated: CASSFGGKGSGNTIYF.

The genes are TRBV4-2 and TRBJ2-7; no definite D call. V lost 0 bases and J 2 bases, leaving 11 bases between the germline ends. This CDR3 has 15 residues. Germline values: CDR1 LGHNA, CDR2 YNFKEQ. The CDR3 region is CASSQDSGRAYEQYF. CDR3 nucleotide sequence: TGTGCCAGCAGCCAAGATTCCGGACGCGCCTACGAGCAGTACTTC.

In its sample, this clone was seen a few times. The gene calls are TRBV4-1 and TRBJ2-6, with a tentative D call TRBD1 (6 bases). Germline V gene data show CDR1 as MGHRA and CDR2 as YSYEKL. Trimming cost V 4 bases and J 2 bases, with 9 bases left between them. The CDR3 has 15 amino acids. The DNA for the CDR3 is TGCGCCAGCAGCCGAGGACAGACTGGGGCCAACGTCCTGACTTTC. Encoded protein: CASSRGQTGANVLTF.

The chain uses TRBV30 and TRBJ2-2; D is ambiguous. Looked up from germline, CDR1 is GTSNPN and CDR2 is SVGIG (reference sequence). CDR3 size: 13 residues. V was trimmed by 1 base and J by 6 bases, leaving 9 bases between them. In DNA form, the CDR3 reads TGTGCCTGGAGTGCTACTGGGGCCGGGGAGCTGTTTTTT. It translates to CAWSATGAGELFF.

The chain joins TRBV29-1 to TRBJ1-1; D not certain. V lost 3 bases to trimming and J lost 2 bases, with 13 bases between them. The CDR3 is 14 residues long. CDR1 is SQVTM and CDR2 is ANQGSEA in the germline V gene. CDR3 protein: CSVEKLLKNTEAFF. Written as DNA, the CDR3 is TGCAGCGTTGAGAAGCTGTTAAAAAACACTGAAGCTTTCTTT. Complete variable domain (other parts from reference TRBV29-1 and TRBJ1-1): SAVISQKPSRDICQRGTSLTIQCQVDSQVTMMFWYRQQPGQSLTLIATANQGSEATYESGFVIDKFPISRPNLTFSTLTVSNMSPEDSSIYLCSVEKLLKNTEAFFGQGTRLTVV.

This sequence joins TRBV29-1 and TRBJ2-1, with D tentatively TRBD2 (5 bases). The CDR3 is 16 amino acids. V was trimmed by 4 bases and J by 3 bases, leaving 19 bases between them. Germline assignment: CDR1 SQVTM and CDR2 ANQGSEA. The CDR3, as DNA: TGCAGCGTTGCTGGGGATGGGAGTGCTTTCTACAATGAGCAGTTCTTC. Protein product: CSVAGDGSAFYNEQFF.

The chain has TRBV2 and TRBJ1-5; tentative D call: TRBD1 (5 bases). CDR3 size: 13 residues. Germline lookup yields CDR1 SNHLY and CDR2 FYNNEI. The ends were cut back, 7 bases at V and 2 bases at J, with 9 bases in the middle. This CDR3 is CASNTGGNQPQHF. DNA for the CDR3: TGTGCCAGCAATACGGGGGGCAATCAGCCCCAGCATTTT.

The chain joins TRBV10-3 to TRBJ2-3, with D unresolved. The germline V gene encodes CDR1 ENHRY and CDR2 SYGVKD. The CDR3 is 13 residues long. Trimming removed 6 bases at V and 6 bases at J, with 13 bases between. Written as DNA, the CDR3 is TGTGCCATCAGGGACCCCGCGTCGGATACGCAGTATTTT. Translation: CAIRDPASDTQYF.

V usage is TRBV2 and J usage is TRBJ1-2, with D hard to call. The CDR3 extends over 14 amino acids. The germline CDR1 and CDR2 sequences are SNHLY and FYNNEI. With 6 bases removed from V and 5 bases from J, the gap between germline ends came to 16 bases. CDR3 DNA: TGTGCCAGCAGAGAGAGACTGTCCCATTATGGCTACACCTTC. It specifies CASRERLSHYGYTF.

The chain employs TRBV6-5 and TRBJ1-1; perhaps TRBD1 as D (5 bases). CDR3 length equals 13 residues. CDR1 and CDR2 from the germline V gene are MNHEY and SVGAGI. The V end was cut by 7 bases, the J end by 5 bases, with 14 bases between. In nucleotides, the CDR3 is TGTGCCAGCACTGGTAGGGGAGGTACTGAAGCTTTCTTT. Translating it yields CASTGRGGTEAFF.

CDR3 sequence reads: CASSQGQLNTEAFF. The DNA for the CDR3 is TGCGCCAGCAGCCAAGGACAATTGAACACTGAAGCTTTCTTT. V gene TRBV5-1 combines with J gene TRBJ1-1, with D perhaps matching TRBD1 (5 bases). The V end was cut by 4 bases, the J end by 0 bases, with 10 bases between. Germline CDR1 and CDR2: SGHRS and YFSETQ. The CDR3 extends over 14 amino acids.

There are a few counts of this clone. J is TRBJ2-5 and V is TRBV5-6; no clear D gene. V was cut by 4 bases and J by 5 bases, with 18 bases left in between. CDR3 size: 15 residues. The germline CDR1 and CDR2 sequences are SGHDT and YYEEEE. The CDR3 loop reads CASSAQDAGGETQYF. CDR3 nucleotides: TGTGCCAGCAGCGCTCAGGATGCCGGTGGGGAGACCCAGTACTTC. The full variable domain, with the rest looked up from reference TRBV5-6 and TRBJ2-5, is DAGVTQSPTHLIKTRGQQVTLRCSPKSGHDTVSWYQQALGQGPQFIFQYYEEEERQRGNFPDRFSGHQFPNYSSELNVNALLLGDSALYLCASSAQDAGGETQYFGPGTRLLVL.

The CDR3 region has the DNA TGTGCCAGCAGCTTGGCAGGGACTCAAGAGACCCAGTACTTC. It translates to CASSLAGTQETQYF. V usage is TRBV5-6 and J usage is TRBJ2-5, with D possibly being TRBD2 (6 bases). Trimming shortened V by 0 bases and J by 2 bases, and 8 bases separated the two germline ends. Germline-derived CDR1 and CDR2 are SGHDT and YYEEEE. CDR3 length: 14 amino acids.

The chain is built from TRBV14 and TRBJ2-1; D might be TRBD2 (6 bases). Germline CDR1 is SGHDN and CDR2 is FVKESK. The CDR3 is 18 residues long. V lost 2 bases to trimming and J lost 0 bases, with 17 bases between them. The CDR3 here is CASSQIRRGLASYNEQFF. The CDR3 DNA reads TGTGCCAGCAGCCAAATTCGGCGGGGACTGGCCTCCTACAATGAGCAGTTCTTC.

This clone has just a few counts. This chain joins TRBV27 and TRBJ1-5, with D hard to call. V was pared by 5 bases and J by 2 bases, with 7 bases between. CDR1 and CDR2 (germline): MNHEY, SMNVEV (reference sequence). The CDR3 consists of 13 residues. The CDR3: CASSLLGNQPQHF. DNA of the CDR3: TGTGCCAGCAGTCTTCTTGGCAATCAGCCCCAGCATTTT.

This clone was found many times. The chain uses TRBV28 and TRBJ2-7; maybe TRBD2 (6 bases). The CDR3 runs 15 residues. Trimming cost V 5 bases and J 2 bases, with 16 bases left between them. Germline CDR1 reads MDHEN; CDR2 reads SYDVKM. CDR3 in DNA: TGTGCCAGCAGTGATTTACCGGGACTCACCTACGAGCAGTACTTC. It specifies CASSDLPGLTYEQYF.

The chain recombines TRBV7-2 with TRBJ1-1, with 7 bases identical to TRBD1. The V segment lost 5 bases and the J segment 4 bases; nucleotides outside the gene matches: 4. The CDR3 length is 13 residues. The germline gives CDR1 SGHTA, CDR2 FQGNSA. CDR3 bases: TGTGCCAGCAGCAATTCAGGGGGCACTGAAGCTTTCTTT. Its protein product is CASSNSGGTEAFF. Variable domain in full (rest from reference TRBV7-2 and TRBJ1-1): GAGVSQSPSNKVTEKGKDVELRCDPISGHTALYWYRQSLGQGLEFLIYFQGNSAPDKSGLPSDRFSAERTGGSVSTLTIQRTQQEDSAVYLCASSNSGGTEAFFGQGTRLTVV.

The chain joins TRBV4-1 to TRBJ2-5; 10 bases line up with TRBD2. V gave up 2 bases and J gave up 6 bases; unmatched junction bases: 9. The CDR3 has 16 residues. Germline CDR1 reads MGHRA; CDR2 reads YSYEKL. The CDR3 region has the DNA TGCGCCAGCAGCCAAACCTTAGCGGGAGGAGTTAAGACCCAGTACTTC. Its translation: CASSQTLAGGVKTQYF.

This clone was recorded a few times. The V and J genes are TRBV30 and TRBJ2-7, with 8 nucleotides matching TRBD1. CDR3 size: 13 residues. CDR1 is GTSNPN, CDR2 SVGIG, per germline (reference sequence). The J segment lost 4 bases and the V segment lost 5 bases, leaving 7 bases of the junction unmatched. The chain's CDR3 is CAWSRGLIYEQYF. The DNA for the CDR3 is TGTGCCTGGTCCAGGGGGCTTATTTACGAGCAGTACTTC. Filled out from reference TRBV30 and TRBJ2-7, the complete variable domain reads SQTIHQWPATLVQPVGSPLSLECTVEGTSNPNLYWYRQAAGRGLQLLFYSVGIGQISSEVPQNLSASRPQDRQFILSSKKLLLSDSGFYLCAWSRGLIYEQYFGPGTRLTVT.

This clone was seen more than once but under ten times. The chain recombines TRBV4-1 with TRBJ2-1; the match to TRBD2 covers 14 bases. V gave up 2 bases and J gave up 9 bases; unmatched junction bases: 6. The CDR3 loop spans 16 amino acids. From germline, CDR1 is MGHRA and CDR2 YSYEKL. For the CDR3, the DNA is TGCGCCAGCAGCCAACAGACTAGCGGGAGGGCCAGTGAGCAGTTCTTC. It encodes CASSQQTSGRASEQFF.

The rearrangement uses TRBV2 and TRBJ1-5; D is unresolved. The germline CDR1 and CDR2 sequences are SNHLY and FYNNEI. This CDR3 contains 13 residues. V was trimmed by 1 base and J by 7 bases, leaving 8 bases between them. The CDR3 spells CASSEVGSQPQHF. In DNA, the CDR3 is TGTGCCAGCAGTGAAGTGGGTAGCCAGCCCCAGCATTTT.

This rearrangement joins TRBV30 to TRBJ1-1; possibly TRBD1 for D (6 bases). This CDR3 comprises 14 residues. Trimming took off 1 base at V and 1 base at J, with 10 bases between the two ends. The germline V gene encodes CDR1 GTSNPN and CDR2 SVGIG (reference sequence). As DNA, the CDR3 is TGTGCCTGGAGTGCCGGCAGGGGGAACACTGAAGCTTTCTTT. Its translation is CAWSAGRGNTEAFF.

The chain employs TRBV18 and TRBJ1-1, with TRBD1 identical over 9 bases. Losses at the gene ends were 2 bases for V and 5 bases for J; bases not matched to a gene: 6. CDR3 length equals 15 residues. CDR1 is KGHSH and CDR2 is LQKENI in the germline V gene. CDR3: CASSPADRGGTEAFF. In DNA form, the CDR3 reads TGTGCCAGCTCACCAGCCGACAGGGGGGGGACTGAAGCTTTCTTT.